These 27 T cell receptor beta chains originate from one sample sequenced in a study of blood T cells in healthy people across ages (dated by TCRdb to the mid-2010s). Libraries were constructed by 5' RACE. Data came from an Illumina HiSeq 2500. A second PCR of about 6 to 11 cycles was performed with a sample-barcoded 5' primer and a J-beta primer mix. TCRdb itself trimmed the public reads at Q25 with fastp, ran MiXCR and retained productive beta chains. Each CDR3 protein gets just one entry, which takes the most common genes and DNA from the rows behind it. The sample yields around 1.5 million distinct CDR3 sequences; almost 35% were counted once. About 11% of the sample is in the top ten clones. Sequenced sample: blood. The receptors here all came from a woman under 40 in good health.

Comments on this clonotype: A read error may produce the germline difference seen at one junction end. This chain connects TRBV27 to TRBJ2-3; 10 bases fit TRBD2. This CDR3 region has 16 residues. CDR1 MNHEY and CDR2 SMNVEV come from the germline V gene (reference sequence). CDR3 amino acids: CASSSPSGRGTGTQYF. CDR3 sequence (DNA): TGTGCCAGCAGTTCTCCCAGCGGGAGGGGCACAGGTACGCAGTATTTT.

The chain is built from TRBV6-1 and TRBJ1-2; 7 nucleotides align to TRBD1. The CDR3 is 17 amino acids. V was pared by 1 base and J by 4 bases, with 12 bases of the junction left unmatched. CDR1 is MNHNS, CDR2 SASEGT, per germline. The CDR3 loop reads CASSEGVGGARTYGYTF. The DNA of the CDR3 is TGTGCCAGCAGTGAAGGGGTAGGGGGCGCGCGAACCTATGGCTACACCTTC.

The chain carries TRBV5-1 and TRBJ1-1; D not certain. The CDR3 contains 15 residues. Germline V lookup: CDR1 SGHRS, CDR2 YFSETQ. V dropped 3 bases and J dropped 1 base, with 13 bases sitting between them. The CDR3, as DNA: TGCGCCAGCAGCTCCATCACTATGGAGAACACTGAAGCTTTCTTT. Residues: CASSSITMENTEAFF.

This clonotype was seen repeatedly, ten times or more. The gene calls are TRBV3-1 and TRBJ1-2; TRBD1 might be the D (5 bases). CDR1 and CDR2 (germline): LGHDT, YNNKEL (reference sequence). The CDR3 covers 15 residues. The V end was cut by 4 bases, the J end by 4 bases, with 16 bases between. The DNA of the CDR3 is TGTGCCAGCAGCCCCCTGGGAGGGGCCGGCTATGGCTACACCTTC. This sequence encodes CASSPLGGAGYGYTF.

The chain uses TRBV6-1 and TRBJ1-2; D call uncertain. CDR3 length: 15 residues. V dropped 6 bases and J dropped 8 bases, with 22 bases sitting between them. The germline V gene encodes CDR1 MNHNS and CDR2 SASEGT. CDR3 in DNA: TGTGCCAGCAGCCCTGGACCCACTACACCTATAGGCTACACCTTC. This encodes CASSPGPTTPIGYTF.

CDR3: CASRPGRLAKNIQYF. In nucleotides, the CDR3 is TGCGCCAGCAGACCGGGACGGCTAGCCAAAAACATTCAGTACTTC. V and J are TRBV10-2 and TRBJ2-4; D may be TRBD1 or TRBD2 (5 bases each). This CDR3 has 15 residues. Germline V gene lookup returns CDR1 WSHSY and CDR2 SAAADI. V lost 6 bases, J lost 0 bases, and 12 bases lay in between.

There are a few counts of this clonotype. The chain has TRBV12-5 and TRBJ2-7; D unresolved. Germline V CDR1 and CDR2: LGHNT, FRNRAP. This CDR3 spans 12 amino acids. The ends were cut back, 2 bases at V and 6 bases at J, with 8 bases in the middle. The CDR3 spells CASGLSPGEQYF. Here the CDR3 DNA reads TGTGCTAGTGGTTTGTCCCCCGGCGAGCAGTACTTC.

In its sample, this clonotype was seen many times. V gene TRBV12-3 or TRBV12-4 combines with J gene TRBJ2-5, with 7 bases fitting TRBD1. The trim removed 7 bases at V and 5 bases at J, leaving 10 bases unmatched. The CDR3 contains 14 residues. CDR3 loop: CASNTQGGFETQYF. The CDR3 coding sequence is TGTGCCAGCAACACCCAAGGGGGCTTTGAGACCCAGTACTTC.

The chain recombines TRBV11-2 with TRBJ2-4, with D unclear. The CDR3 has 14 amino acids. V was trimmed by 0 bases and J by 11 bases, leaving 14 bases between them. Germline V gives CDR1 SGHAT, CDR2 FQNNGV. The CDR3 sequence is CASSLDGPQTLQYF. The CDR3 DNA sequence: TGTGCCAGCAGCTTAGACGGACCACAAACTCTTCAGTACTTC.

This sequence joins TRBV5-1 and TRBJ2-5, with 11 bases identical to TRBD2. The J call is uncertain, as TRBJ2-7 better fits the DNA end. The germline CDR1 and CDR2 sequences are SGHRS and YFSETQ. This CDR3 spans 15 amino acids. This CDR3 reads CASSSPPGTSGEQYF. CDR3 sequence (DNA): TGCGCCAGCAGCTCGCCGCCTGGGACTAGCGGCGAGCAGTACTTC.

This clonotype was seen a few times. The chain couples TRBV12-3 or TRBV12-4 to TRBJ2-5; tentatively, D is TRBD2 (6 bases). Gene TRBJ2-7 matches the end of the DNA better, so the J call may be wrong. The CDR3 has 14 residues. The CDR3 loop reads CASSFWASAPEQYF. CDR3 DNA: TGTGCCAGCAGTTTTTGGGCTAGCGCTCCCGAGCAGTACTTC.

Concerning this clonotype: This may be a read error: a much more frequent sequence differs by one nucleotide. The chain couples TRBV7-2 to TRBJ1-5, with TRBD1 identical over 10 bases. Germline V gives CDR1 SGHTA, CDR2 FQGNSA. CDR3 size: 15 residues. The CDR3 nucleotides are TGTGCCAGCAGCTTGGGGACAGGGGAGTACCAGCCCCGGCATTTT. Protein product: CASSLGTGEYQPRHF.

The rearrangement uses TRBV20-1 and TRBJ1-6, with D possibly being TRBD1 (5 bases). From germline, CDR1 is DFQATT and CDR2 SNEGSKA (reference sequence). This CDR3 is 16 amino acids long. Trimming removed 3 bases at V and 7 bases at J, with 19 bases between. The DNA of the CDR3 is TGCAGTGCTAGCGCGGGTGGCAGGGCACTGAATTCACCCCTCCACTTT. This translates into CSASAGGRALNSPLHF.

This clonotype occurred a few times. The rearrangement joins TRBV4-1 to TRBJ1-2, with 10 positions matching TRBD1. Germline V lookup: CDR1 MGHRA, CDR2 YSYEKL. V lost 0 bases and J lost 7; bases outside the gene matches: 8. This CDR3 is built from 16 residues. The CDR3, as DNA: TGCGCCAGCAGCCAAGATCTGGTGACAGGGGGCTTTGGCTACACCTTC. This encodes CASSQDLVTGGFGYTF.

This clonotype was counted many times. This rearrangement joins TRBV20-1 to TRBJ2-7, with TRBD2 matching over 7 bases. Per the germline V gene, CDR1 is DFQATT and CDR2 is SNEGSKA (reference sequence). The CDR3 is 14 amino acids. V was clipped by 0 bases and J by 4 bases; unmatched bases: 6. The DNA of the CDR3 is TGCAGTGCTAGAGAGGGGACTACCCAGTACGAGCAGTACTTC. Translation: CSAREGTTQYEQYF.

The chain couples TRBV7-9 to TRBJ2-1; perhaps TRBD2 as D (5 bases). The end of the DNA fits TRBJ2-7 better, so the J call may be wrong. This CDR3 has 15 residues. Germline CDR1 SEHNR, CDR2 FQNEAQ (reference sequence). The CDR3 sequence is CASSPGMSSYNEQYF. The CDR3, as DNA: TGTGCCAGCAGCCCCGGGATGAGCTCCTACAATGAGCAGTACTTC.

The count of this clonotype is one. The rearrangement uses TRBV7-2 and TRBJ2-1, with 8 positions matching TRBD2. Looked up from germline, CDR1 is SGHTA and CDR2 is FQGNSA. CDR3 length equals 17 residues. V trimming: 7 bases; J trimming: 2 bases; junction bases outside the gene matches: 13. The CDR3 loop is CASNSSSAGGTYNEQFF. CDR3 bases: TGTGCCAGCAACTCCTCGTCCGCGGGAGGTACCTACAATGAGCAGTTCTTC.

In this sample, this clonotype turned up a few times. V usage is TRBV20-1 and J usage is TRBJ2-7; D might be TRBD1 or TRBD2, each matching 5 bases. Trimming stripped 0 bases from V and 0 bases from J, with 15 bases between. Germline-derived CDR1 and CDR2 are DFQATT and SNEGSKA (reference sequence). This CDR3 has 16 amino acids. The CDR3: CSAREFDGTSSYEQYF. The CDR3 DNA is TGCAGTGCTAGAGAGTTCGACGGGACGAGCTCCTACGAGCAGTACTTC.

This clonotype showed up just a few times. The chain links TRBV20-1 to TRBJ2-7; 7 bases match TRBD1. The germline V gene has CDR1 DFQATT and CDR2 SNEGSKA (reference sequence). The junction had 10 bases not matched to a gene; V was cut back by 3 bases and J by 2 bases. There are 15 residues in the CDR3. In nucleotides, the CDR3 is TGCAGTGCTAGGGTGAGGGGGCAGAAAACCTACGAGCAGTACTTC. It is translated as CSARVRGQKTYEQYF.

V and J are TRBV13 and TRBJ1-1; TRBD1 agrees at 7 bases. Germline CDR1 and CDR2: PRHDT and FYEKMQ (reference sequence). The junction had 5 bases not matched to a gene; V was cut back by 5 bases and J by 5 bases. The CDR3 has 13 residues. The CDR3 spells CASSHTGDTEAFF. CDR3 bases: TGTGCCAGCAGCCATACAGGGGATACTGAAGCTTTCTTT.

This clonotype was seen ten or more times. The chain combines TRBV7-7 with TRBJ2-5; D may be TRBD2 (6 bases). V lost 5 bases to trimming and J lost 2 bases, with 18 bases between them. Germline values: CDR1 SSHAT, CDR2 FNYEAQ (reference sequence). The CDR3 is made up of 16 amino acids. CDR3 sequence (DNA): TGTGCCAGCAGCCAGATGGTCGGGAGAGGTCAAGAGACCCAGTACTTC. Its protein product is CASSQMVGRGQETQYF.

The J gene is TRBJ2-3, the V gene TRBV7-2; D is uncertain. Deletions cut 3 bases from V and 2 bases from J, with 15 bases between. Germline assignment: CDR1 SGHTA and CDR2 FQGNSA. This CDR3 comprises 16 residues. Written as DNA, the CDR3 is TGTGCCAGCAGCTTCAGTGGTTTCGCGTCCACAGATACGCAGTATTTT. Protein sequence: CASSFSGFASTDTQYF.

This clonotype occurred a few times. The chain combines TRBV5-1 with TRBJ2-5; tentatively, D is TRBD2 (5 bases). Germline CDR1 SGHRS, CDR2 YFSETQ. This CDR3 region has 15 residues. Trimming took 1 base from V and 1 from J, leaving 11 bases between them. The CDR3 region has the DNA TGCGCCAGCAGCTTGTGGGCTAGCCCCCAAGAGACCCAGTACTTC. It specifies CASSLWASPQETQYF.

The V gene is TRBV27, the J gene TRBJ2-7; no firm D call. The germline gives CDR1 MNHEY, CDR2 SMNVEV (reference sequence). There are 14 residues in the CDR3. The ends were cut back, 2 bases at V and 3 bases at J, with 11 bases in the middle. The CDR3 DNA follows: TGTGCCAGCAGTTTAGCGTACGGAAGCTACGAGCAGTACTTC. This encodes CASSLAYGSYEQYF.

This clonotype was observed a few times. This sequence joins TRBV20-1 and TRBJ2-1; TRBD2 matches at 11 bases. Germline lookup yields CDR1 DFQATT and CDR2 SNEGSKA (reference sequence). The V and J ends lost 6 bases and 2 bases, in that order; junction bases with no gene match: 6. There are 15 residues in the CDR3. The CDR3 reads CSADLSGRAYNEQFF. The CDR3 DNA follows: TGCAGTGCCGATCTTAGCGGGAGGGCCTACAATGAGCAGTTCTTC.

This clonotype was observed a few times. This chain links TRBV10-3 with TRBJ1-1; no reliable D call. This CDR3 is built from 15 residues. Germline CDR1 reads ENHRY; CDR2 reads SYGVKD. V was shortened by 3 bases and J by 1 base, with 12 bases between the two germline ends. CDR3 sequence reads: CAISDLGGTNTEAFF. CDR3 nucleotides: TGTGCCATCAGTGATTTGGGCGGCACGAACACTGAAGCTTTCTTT.

The rearrangement joins TRBV7-3 to TRBJ2-3, with unresolved D. Germline values: CDR1 SGHTA, CDR2 FQGTGA. The CDR3 sequence is 14 residues long. Trimming shortened V by 6 bases and J by 6 bases, and 16 bases separated the two germline ends. The CDR3 loop reads CASSHKTRPDTQYF. CDR3 bases: TGTGCCAGCAGTCATAAGACTCGTCCGGATACGCAGTATTTT.